This TCR beta chain is drawn from a study of molecular identifiers for immune sequencing clone quantification. Germline CDR1 reads DFQATT; CDR2 reads SNEGSKA (reference sequence). V was clipped by 3 bases and J by 0 bases, with 11 bases between them. The CDR3 runs to 15 residues. This clonotype was seen more than once but under ten times. One entry per CDR3 protein, called by TCRdb with MiXCR from the PCR reads. The profile shows around 460,000 distinct CDR3 sequences, about 26% of them singletons. The source of this sequence is a human donor in good health. Some libraries in this study had Jurkat cell RNA spiked in. Material for sequencing was naive CD8+ T cells from blood, with Jurkat cell RNA spiked in. Subset described: FACS-sorted CD8+CD4-CCR7+CD45RA+ naive T cells. The rearrangement links TRBV20-1 to TRBJ1-4; D is unresolved. The CDR3 coding sequence is TGCAGTGCTAGCGACCCCTATGCAACTAATGAAAAACTGTTTTTT. It yields the protein CSASDPYATNEKLFF.